In its sample, the clone carrying this T cell receptor (beta chain) was seen a few times. Germline loops: CDR1 LNHDA, CDR2 SQIVND (reference sequence). The CDR3 totals 17 residues. The junction had 4 bases not matched to a gene; V was cut back by 4 bases and J by 0 bases. Regarding time point: after dendritic cell vaccination, including at tumor progression/relapse. The data are from a study of glioma-infiltrating T cells after dendritic cell vaccination. Looking at the study overall: Autologous tumor lysate-pulsed dendritic cell vaccination was given between about 2003 and 2012.

Profiling relied on immunoSEQ multiplex PCR, and the TCRdb table lists in-frame clones only, not all of them. The repertoire holds approximately 50,000 clones, about 83% seen once, with around 8.5% in the top ten. Sequenced here: blood, sampled after dendritic cell vaccination. This sequence originates from a human donor with glioblastoma. V and J are TRBV19 and TRBJ2-2, with 11 bases identical to TRBD1. The CDR3 region is CASSRGQGAANTGELFF. The CDR3 DNA follows: TGTGCCAGTAGTAGAGGACAGGGGGCCGCGAACACCGGGGAGCTGTTTTTT.